This paragraph covers one TCR beta chain sequence. Its antigen remains unknown. The sample originates from a study of cytomegalovirus exposure and HLA in healthy donors. PCR primers comprised 60 Vbeta and 13 Jbeta primers. Libraries were prepared by immunoSEQ multiplex PCR; TCRdb keeps only in-frame clonotypes and omits some of them. The sample consists of some 140,000 clones, 74% of them appearing once. Study-level findings and limits: Most CMV-associated TCR beta chains appeared HLA-restricted in a later analysis. Most subjects' HLA-A and HLA-B alleles were reportedly predicted from TCR beta sequences. Later analysis reportedly placed an Asian-associated ancestry cluster below the roughly 670-donor mean in N-insertions.

This clonotype originated in a man younger than 40 in good health and CMV-seronegative. Sample: PBMCs.

This CDR3 is CASTEFQVNTEAFF. In DNA form, the CDR3 reads TGTGCCAGCACCGAGTTTCAGGTGAACACTGAAGCTTTCTTT. The chain uses TRBV6-6 and TRBJ1-1; the D is unclear. Germline assignment: CDR1 MNHNY and CDR2 SVGAGI (reference sequence). The CDR3 length is 14 residues. Trimming removed 7 bases from V and 0 bases from J, with 12 bases in between.